This entry lists 22 T cell receptor beta chains sequenced from one sample in a study of PD-1 blockade in mismatch repair-deficient tumors. Assay: immunoSEQ multiplex PCR; the TCRdb copy retains only in-frame clones and omits some. The sample has more than 85,000 clones, 82% seen once. Sequenced here: peripheral blood, sampled approximately 8 months after starting pembrolizumab. The receptor set was obtained from an adult with mismatch repair-deficient cancer.

This chain joins TRBV9 and TRBJ2-1; no clear D gene. This CDR3 has 15 amino acids. With 4 bases removed from V and 0 bases from J, the gap between germline ends came to 11 bases. Germline V gene sequence: CDR1 SGDLS, CDR2 YYNGEE. The CDR3 nucleotides are TGTGCCAGCAGCTCTAGTGGGTTCTCCTACAATGAGCAGTTCTTC. Protein sequence: CASSSSGFSYNEQFF.

The chain combines TRBV2 with TRBJ1-1; D call uncertain. V lost 1 base and J 1 base, leaving 4 bases between the germline ends. The CDR3 loop spans 13 amino acids. Germline CDR1 and CDR2: SNHLY and FYNNEI. The CDR3 DNA sequence: TGTGCCAGCAGTGAAGAGTGGAACACTGAAGCTTTCTTT. Amino acid sequence: CASSEEWNTEAFF.

The rearrangement joins TRBV30 to TRBJ2-7; 11 bases are a match to TRBD2. V lost 6 bases and J lost 3; bases outside the gene matches: 10. CDR3 length: 15 residues. The germline gives CDR1 GTSNPN, CDR2 SVGIG (reference sequence). The DNA for the CDR3 is TGTGCCTGTAAGATAGCGGGAGGGCCAGTCTACGAGCAGTACTTC. Its translation is CACKIAGGPVYEQYF.

The genes are TRBV19 and TRBJ1-2, with TRBD1 as a possible D gene (6 bases). The V end lost 5 bases, the J end lost 0 bases, and 10 bases lay between the germline ends. This CDR3 spans 14 amino acids. Per the germline V gene, CDR1 is LNHDA and CDR2 is SQIVND (reference sequence). The CDR3 coding sequence is TGTGCCAGTAGTGTGGACAGAGCTAACTATGGCTACACCTTC. Its protein is CASSVDRANYGYTF.

The chain joins TRBV10-3 to TRBJ2-5; 8 bases align to TRBD2. CDR3 length equals 14 residues. Germline values: CDR1 ENHRY, CDR2 SYGVKD. The junction had 3 bases not matched to a gene; V was cut back by 5 bases and J by 1 base. CDR3 amino acids: CAISPTSGQETQYF. The DNA for the CDR3 is TGTGCCATCAGTCCTACTAGCGGCCAAGAGACCCAGTACTTC.

J is TRBJ1-1 and V is TRBV7-3; 7 bases map to TRBD1. The CDR3 has 14 residues. J lost 4 bases, V lost 0 bases, and 2 bases had no gene match. Germline V lookup: CDR1 SGHTA, CDR2 FQGTGA. The CDR3 DNA sequence: TGTGCCAGCAGCTTAACGCCAGGGGGCACTGAAGCTTTCTTT. This codes for CASSLTPGGTEAFF.

This clone was observed a handful of times. The chain is built from TRBV4-1 and TRBJ2-1, with 7 positions matching TRBD2. Losses at the gene ends were 4 bases for V and 0 bases for J; bases not matched to a gene: 3. The CDR3 consists of 15 residues. Germline CDR1 reads MGHRA; CDR2 reads YSYEKL. The CDR3 loop is CASSPAGSSYNEQFF. DNA for the CDR3: TGCGCCAGCAGCCCAGCGGGGAGCTCCTACAATGAGCAGTTCTTC.

A few counts support this clone. The chain couples TRBV19 to TRBJ1-5, with D maybe TRBD1 (6 bases). Germline V gene lookup returns CDR1 LNHDA and CDR2 SQIVND (reference sequence). There are 14 residues in the CDR3. Trimming left V 3 bases short and J 5 bases short, with 11 bases between. This CDR3 reads CASSIPGVYQPQHF. CDR3 coding DNA: TGTGCCAGTAGTATCCCAGGGGTCTATCAGCCCCAGCATTTT.

The V and J genes are TRBV7-6 and TRBJ2-7, with TRBD1 identical over 8 bases. V lost 2 bases, J lost 1 base, and 4 bases stayed unmatched. The CDR3 sequence is 15 residues long. Germline V gene sequence: CDR1 SGHVS, CDR2 FNYEAQ. The CDR3 bases are TGTGCCAGCAGCTTAAGGACAGGGAATTCCTACGAGCAGTACTTC. This gives the protein CASSLRTGNSYEQYF.

This clone was picked up a small number of times. V is TRBV19 and J is TRBJ2-7, with D maybe TRBD2 (6 bases). The germline CDR1 and CDR2 sequences are LNHDA and SQIVND (reference sequence). This CDR3 region has 14 residues. Trimming left V 2 bases short and J 2 bases short, with 10 bases between. In DNA, the CDR3 is TGTGCCAGTAGTATATCACTAGCTGCCTACGAGCAGTACTTC. The encoded protein is CASSISLAAYEQYF.

This clone has only a few counts. The V gene is TRBV7-2, the J gene TRBJ2-5, with unresolved D. The V gene lost 1 base and the J gene lost 4 bases, with 16 bases spanning the gap. The CDR3 consists of 16 residues. Germline CDR1 and CDR2: SGHTA and FQGNSA. The CDR3 DNA reads as TGTGCCAGCAGCTTAGAGTCCAGGTTAATCCCAGAGACCCAGTACTTC. This gives the protein CASSLESRLIPETQYF.

The sample holds one count of this clone. The chain links TRBV19 to TRBJ2-7, with 7 bases that match TRBD1. CDR3 length equals 13 residues. V dropped 6 bases and J dropped 3; count of bases not matched to a gene: 5. Germline CDR1 LNHDA, CDR2 SQIVND (reference sequence). CDR3 sequence (DNA): TGTGCCAGTAGCCTTGGACAGGTCTACGAGCAGTACTTC. Translated: CASSLGQVYEQYF. Using reference TRBV19 and TRBJ2-7 for the parts outside the CDR3, the full variable domain is DGGITQSPKYLFRKEGQNVTLSCEQNLNHDAMYWYRQDPGQGLRLIYYSQIVNDFQKGDIAEGYSVSREKKESFPLTVTSAQKNPTAFYLCASSLGQVYEQYFGPGTRLTVT.

This clone was counted a few times. This chain joins TRBV19 and TRBJ1-5; tentative D call: TRBD1 (6 bases). The V end lost 9 bases, the J end lost 0 bases, and 15 bases lay between the germline ends. This CDR3 is 15 amino acids long. In germline, CDR1 is LNHDA, CDR2 SQIVND (reference sequence). DNA for the CDR3: TGTGCCAGCACCCGGACAGTAGTTAGCAATCAGCCCCAGCATTTT. This translates into CASTRTVVSNQPQHF.

V usage is TRBV6-5 and J usage is TRBJ2-7; D gene unclear. The CDR3 totals 15 residues. The ends were cut back, 2 bases at V and 7 bases at J, with 18 bases in the middle. CDR1 is MNHEY and CDR2 is SVGAGI in the germline V gene. CDR3 loop: CASSYAMVQIKEQYF. CDR3 bases: TGTGCCAGCAGTTACGCTATGGTACAGATCAAAGAGCAGTACTTC.

J is TRBJ1-4 and V is TRBV5-4; tentatively, D is TRBD1 (6 bases). The V gene's germline CDR1 is SGHNT and CDR2 YYREEE (reference sequence). Trimming removed 4 bases at V and 7 bases at J, with 14 bases between. This CDR3 comprises 14 residues. CDR3 in DNA: TGTGCCAGCAGCCCGGCTGGGACACCTGAAAAACTGTTTTTT. It codes for CASSPAGTPEKLFF.

The J gene is TRBJ2-5, the V gene TRBV11-3, with D maybe TRBD2 (6 bases). This CDR3 has 11 residues. Germline V gene sequence: CDR1 SGHNT, CDR2 YENEEA. V gave up 7 bases and J gave up 5 bases, with 8 bases separating them. The CDR3 DNA reads TGTGCCAGCACGGGAGACGAGACCCAGTACTTC. Protein: CASTGDETQYF.

This rearrangement joins TRBV7-2 to TRBJ1-4; D gene uncertain. V shed 5 bases and J shed 0 bases, with 7 bases lying between them. The CDR3 is 14 amino acids. The germline CDR1 and CDR2 sequences are SGHTA and FQGNSA. CDR3 nucleotide sequence: TGTGCCAGCAGCCTGAGCGCAACTAATGAAAAACTGTTTTTT. Protein sequence: CASSLSATNEKLFF. The full variable domain, in which reference TRBV7-2 and TRBJ1-4 provide the parts outside the CDR3, is GAGVSQSPSNKVTEKGKDVELRCDPISGHTALYWYRQSLGQGLEFLIYFQGNSAPDKSGLPSDRFSAERTGGSVSTLTIQRTQQEDSAVYLCASSLSATNEKLFFGSGTQLSVL.

This CDR3 is CASSPGPQNEQFF. CDR3 coding DNA: TGTGCCAGCAGCCCGGGACCCCAGAATGAGCAGTTCTTC. The chain recombines TRBV9 with TRBJ2-1; possibly TRBD1 or TRBD2 for D (5 bases each). Trimming cost V 4 bases and J 7 bases, with 12 bases left between them. This CDR3 has 13 amino acids. Germline CDR1 reads SGDLS; CDR2 reads YYNGEE.

The rearrangement uses TRBV7-2 and TRBJ2-7; TRBD1 is a possible D gene (6 bases). The CDR3 has 15 amino acids. V dropped 5 bases and J dropped 0 bases, with 14 bases sitting between them. CDR1 and CDR2 (germline): SGHTA, FQGNSA. The CDR3 DNA follows: TGTGCCAGCAGCATCCGGGACACCTACTCCTACGAGCAGTACTTC. Translation: CASSIRDTYSYEQYF.

J is TRBJ1-5 and V is TRBV6-1; no definite D call. The CDR3 is 13 residues long. V was trimmed by 7 bases and J by 0 bases, leaving 7 bases between them. Germline CDR1 reads MNHNS; CDR2 reads SASEGT. The DNA for the CDR3 is TGTGCCAGCATTTCCCTTAGCAATCAGCCCCAGCATTTT. Protein product: CASISLSNQPQHF.

V usage is TRBV7-8 and J usage is TRBJ2-7; D is possibly TRBD1 (5 bases). Trimming cost V 0 bases and J 3 bases, with 12 bases left between them. Germline V lookup: CDR1 SGHVS, CDR2 FQNEAQ. This CDR3 region has 15 residues. CDR3 DNA: TGTGCCAGCAGCTTAGCAGAAGGCAGGGTCTACGAGCAGTACTTC. As protein: CASSLAEGRVYEQYF.

V is TRBV7-9 and J is TRBJ2-1, with D perhaps matching TRBD2 (6 bases). CDR1 is SEHNR, CDR2 FQNEAQ, per germline (reference sequence). Deletions cut 5 bases from V and 5 bases from J, with 22 bases between. The CDR3 consists of 17 residues. The CDR3 DNA follows: TGTGCCAGCAGCCTATGGTCAAGTGCGGGACTTAACAATGAGCAGTTCTTC. As protein: CASSLWSSAGLNNEQFF.